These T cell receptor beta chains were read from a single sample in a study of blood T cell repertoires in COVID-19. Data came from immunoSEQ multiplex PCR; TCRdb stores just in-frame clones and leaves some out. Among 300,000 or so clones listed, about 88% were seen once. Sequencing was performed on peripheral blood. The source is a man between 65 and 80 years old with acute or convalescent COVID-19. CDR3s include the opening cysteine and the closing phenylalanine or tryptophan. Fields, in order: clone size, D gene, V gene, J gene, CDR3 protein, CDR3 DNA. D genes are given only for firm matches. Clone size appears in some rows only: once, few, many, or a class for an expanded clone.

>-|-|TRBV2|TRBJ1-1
CASSPDMNTEAFF
TGTGCCAGCAGTCCGGACATGAACACTGAAGCTTTCTTT
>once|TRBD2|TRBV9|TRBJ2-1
CASSRSSGYNEQFF
TGTGCCAGCAGCCGTTCTAGCGGTTACAATGAGCAGTTCTTC
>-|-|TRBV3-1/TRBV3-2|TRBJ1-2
CASTPGGERGYGYTF
TGTGCCAGCACGCCCGGAGGGGAGCGTGGCTATGGCTACACCTTC
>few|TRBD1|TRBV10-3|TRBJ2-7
CAISETGQGLSYEQYF
TGTGCCATCAGTGAGACGGGACAGGGGTTATCCTACGAGCAGTACTTC
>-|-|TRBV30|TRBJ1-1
CAWSVQPDTEAFF
TGTGCCTGGAGTGTACAGCCAGACACTGAAGCTTTCTTT
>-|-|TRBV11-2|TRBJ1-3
CASSLASPEAGNTIYF
TGTGCCAGCAGCTTAGCGAGTCCTGAGGCTGGAAACACCATATATTTT
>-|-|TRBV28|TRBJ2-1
CASSLTSSYNEQFF
TGTGCCAGCAGTTTAACGAGCTCCTACAATGAGCAGTTCTTC
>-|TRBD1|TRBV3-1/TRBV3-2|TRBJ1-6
CASSHWSGGADSPLHF
TGTGCCAGCAGCCATTGGTCAGGGGGCGCGGATTCACCCCTCCACTTT
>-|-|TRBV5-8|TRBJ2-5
CASSLWRSEETQYF
TGTGCCAGCAGCTTGTGGCGGTCGGAAGAGACCCAGTACTTC
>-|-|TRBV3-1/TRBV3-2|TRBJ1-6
CASSQYDSSPLHF
TGTGCCAGCAGCCAATACGACTCCTCACCCCTCCACTTT
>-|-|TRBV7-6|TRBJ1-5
CASRAQDSSNQPQHF
TGTGCCAGCAGGGCCCAAGACAGTAGCAATCAGCCCCAGCATTTT
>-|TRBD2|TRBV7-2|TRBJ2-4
CASSFGLAGGPAKNIQYF
TGTGCCAGCAGCTTCGGACTAGCGGGAGGGCCAGCCAAAAACATTCAGTACTTC
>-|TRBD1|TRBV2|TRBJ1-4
CASRDRIEKLFF
TGTGCCAGCAGGGACAGGATTGAAAAACTGTTTTTT
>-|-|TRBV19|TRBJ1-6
CATQPTGFNSPLHF
TGTGCCACCCAACCCACAGGGTTTAATTCACCCCTCCACTTT
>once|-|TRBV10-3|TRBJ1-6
CAIRARDTNSPLHF
TGTGCCATCAGGGCCCGGGACACAAATTCACCCCTCCACTTT
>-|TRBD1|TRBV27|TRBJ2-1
CASSLTPLRDRGLRVFF
TGTGCCAGCAGTTTAACCCCACTCCGGGACAGGGGGTTAAGAGTTTTCTTC
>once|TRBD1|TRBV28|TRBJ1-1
CATRRGQGFWTEAFF
TGTGCCACTCGACGGGGACAGGGGTTTTGGACTGAAGCTTTCTTT
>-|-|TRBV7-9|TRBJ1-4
CASSLGERSEKLFF
TGTGCCAGCAGCTTAGGGGAGCGGAGTGAAAAACTGTTTTTT
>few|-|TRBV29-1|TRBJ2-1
CSAPQGNEQFF
TGCAGCGCCCCTCAGGGCAATGAGCAGTTCTTC
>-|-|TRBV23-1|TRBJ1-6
CASSRGRERSPLHF
TGCGCCAGCAGTCGGGGGAGGGAGCGGTCACCCCTCCACTTT
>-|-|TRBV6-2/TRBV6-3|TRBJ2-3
CASSLTRADTQYF
TGTGCCAGCAGCCTCACCAGGGCAGATACGCAGTATTTT
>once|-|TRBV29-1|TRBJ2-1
CSVKQREEQFF
TGCAGCGTGAAACAGAGGGAGGAGCAGTTCTTC
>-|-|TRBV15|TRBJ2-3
CATSRDWGAQYF
TGTGCCACCAGCAGAGATTGGGGGGCGCAGTATTTT